What follows is one T cell receptor (beta chain) and its context. Only in-frame clones appear in the TCRdb table, and some are missing; sequencing was by immunoSEQ multiplex PCR. The repertoire includes 250,000 to 300,000 clones, 80% to 90% of them detected once, and 1.9% sits in the top ten. This CDR3 is built from 15 residues. V lost 5 bases to trimming and J lost 4 bases; unmatched junction nucleotides: 4. Germline-derived CDR1 and CDR2 are SGHTA and FQGTGA. This entry comes from a study of blood T cell repertoires in COVID-19. The genes are TRBV7-3 and TRBJ2-1; 11 bases align to TRBD2. This clonotype was sampled from a woman aged 45-65 years who had recovered from COVID-19. The sample was PBMCs or T cells enriched from blood (not recorded which). CDR3 region: CASSPGTSGYNEQFF. CDR3 sequence (DNA): TGTGCCAGCAGCCCTGGGACTAGCGGATACAATGAGCAGTTCTTC.